The 19 T cell receptor beta chains presented below share a single source sample, sequenced in a study of long-term antiretroviral therapy in people with HIV. It was version v3.0 of the immunoSEQ assay that was run at survey level. The method was immunoSEQ multiplex PCR; TCRdb's version includes in-frame clones alone and lacks a portion of them. The table has around 20,000 clones, approximately 83% seen once. Specimen: unsorted PBMCs, collected 0.5 years before starting antiretroviral therapy. These TCRs come from a man between 18 and 29 years old with HIV.

This clone is a singleton in its sample. The V gene is TRBV27, the J gene TRBJ1-5; 9 nucleotides line up with TRBD1. The germline V gene has CDR1 MNHEY and CDR2 SMNVEV (reference sequence). This CDR3 has 15 residues. V shed 2 bases and J 3 bases; nucleotides not matched to a gene: 2. The CDR3 protein is CASSLGTGLNQPQHF. The CDR3 DNA follows: TGTGCCAGCAGTTTAGGGACAGGGCTCAATCAGCCCCAGCATTTT.

This clone has a single count. The chain couples TRBV7-9 to TRBJ1-2, with 9 bases matching TRBD1. Germline V gene data show CDR1 as SEHNR and CDR2 as FQNEAQ (reference sequence). This CDR3 has 17 residues. The V gene end was trimmed by 1 base and the J gene end by 4 bases; junction bases not matched to a gene: 10. Here the CDR3 reads CASSLENWDRVGYGYTF. In DNA, the CDR3 is TGTGCCAGCAGCTTAGAAAATTGGGACAGGGTGGGCTATGGCTACACCTTC.

V is TRBV4-1 and J is TRBJ1-4; 7 positions agree with TRBD1. The CDR3 contains 16 residues. The germline V gene encodes CDR1 MGHRA and CDR2 YSYEKL. Trimming took 0 bases from V and 1 from J; bases not matched to a gene: 2. CDR3 amino acids: CASSQDRQGTNEKLFF. The CDR3 nucleotides read TGCGCCAGCAGCCAAGACCGACAGGGAACTAATGAAAAACTGTTTTTT.

This clone has only a few counts. The gene calls are TRBV7-2 and TRBJ2-7, with TRBD2 as a possible D gene (5 bases). V dropped 5 bases and J dropped 1 base, with 21 bases sitting between them. This CDR3 is 17 amino acids long. Germline V gene lookup returns CDR1 SGHTA and CDR2 FQGNSA. In DNA form, the CDR3 reads TGTGCCAGCAGCCCCACCCCTTTCGACGGGAAGTCCTACGAGCAGTACTTC. Translated, it gives CASSPTPFDGKSYEQYF.

The chain recombines TRBV27 with TRBJ2-7; 7 nucleotides agree with TRBD1. CDR3 size: 13 residues. V was clipped by 4 bases and J by 2 bases; unmatched bases: 2. Germline V gives CDR1 MNHEY, CDR2 SMNVEV (reference sequence). The chain's CDR3 is CASSWGQTYEQYF. CDR3 coding DNA: TGTGCCAGCAGTTGGGGACAGACCTACGAGCAGTACTTC.

The chain uses TRBV5-6 and TRBJ2-2; D gene uncertain. The germline CDR1 and CDR2 sequences are SGHDT and YYEEEE. CDR3 length: 13 residues. Trimming pared 0 bases from V and 5 bases from J, leaving 5 bases between. As DNA, the CDR3 is TGTGCCAGCAGCTTGGCCGCAACCGGGGAGCTGTTTTTT. It encodes CASSLAATGELFF. Together with reference TRBV5-6 and TRBJ2-2, the CDR3 gives the full variable domain: DAGVTQSPTHLIKTRGQQVTLRCSPKSGHDTVSWYQQALGQGPQFIFQYYEEEERQRGNFPDRFSGHQFPNYSSELNVNALLLGDSALYLCASSLAATGELFFGEGSRLTVL.

This sequence joins TRBV6-5 and TRBJ2-5; TRBD1 matches 8 bases. The CDR3 has 15 amino acids. J lost 5 bases, V lost 7 bases, and 12 bases had no gene match. Germline CDR1 MNHEY, CDR2 SVGAGI. CDR3 nucleotide sequence: TGTGCCAGCATCCCTCAGGCAGGGGGCTATGAGACCCAGTACTTC. Translated: CASIPQAGGYETQYF.

The chain combines TRBV6-5 with TRBJ2-7; 12 bases are a match to TRBD1. The CDR3 loop spans 15 amino acids. Germline assignment: CDR1 MNHEY and CDR2 SVGAGI. V lost 4 bases, J lost 6 bases, and 7 bases stayed unmatched. The DNA of the CDR3 is TGTGCCAGCAGTTCACCGGGACAGGGGGCCCTCGAGCAGTACTTC. Amino acid sequence: CASSSPGQGALEQYF.

This clone showed up just once. The chain employs TRBV28 and TRBJ2-7; 8 nucleotides line up with TRBD2. Trimming took 3 bases from V and 2 from J; bases not matched to a gene: 6. CDR3 size: 15 residues. CDR1 is MDHEN and CDR2 is SYDVKM in the germline V gene. The CDR3 DNA sequence: TGTGCCAGCAGTTTTAGGCTAGCGGGTCCCTACGAGCAGTACTTC. Protein sequence: CASSFRLAGPYEQYF.

The count of this clone is one. The chain carries TRBV7-3 and TRBJ2-7, with TRBD2 identical over 7 bases. Germline V gives CDR1 SGHTA, CDR2 FQGTGA. The CDR3 runs to 15 residues. V dropped 1 base and J dropped 2; count of bases not matched to a gene: 5. The CDR3 reads CASSLIAGEAYEQYF. The CDR3 DNA follows: TGTGCCAGCAGCTTAATAGCGGGTGAGGCCTACGAGCAGTACTTC.

This clone was recorded only once. V and J are TRBV19 and TRBJ2-7; D gene ambiguous. The CDR3 length is 11 residues. Germline V CDR1 and CDR2: LNHDA, SQIVND (reference sequence). Trimming removed 10 bases at V and 4 bases at J, with 11 bases between. The CDR3 sequence: CATSARYEQYF. CDR3 DNA sequence: TGTGCCACTTCAGCCAGGTACGAGCAGTACTTC. The complete variable domain, with remaining parts taken from reference TRBV19 and TRBJ2-7, reads DGGITQSPKYLFRKEGQNVTLSCEQNLNHDAMYWYRQDPGQGLRLIYYSQIVNDFQKGDIAEGYSVSREKKESFPLTVTSAQKNPTAFYLCATSARYEQYFGPGTRLTVT.

V usage is TRBV7-3 and J usage is TRBJ2-1; 11 positions agree with TRBD2. J gave up 9 bases and V 3 bases, and 7 bases lay outside the gene matches. From germline, CDR1 is SGHTA and CDR2 FQGTGA. The CDR3 is 15 amino acids. Written as DNA, the CDR3 is TGTGCCAGCAGCTTGGGACTAGCGGACCGGGGTGAGCAGTTCTTC. It codes for CASSLGLADRGEQFF.

This chain connects TRBV4-1 to TRBJ2-7; 7 nucleotides align to TRBD1. CDR3 length: 14 residues. The germline V gene has CDR1 MGHRA and CDR2 YSYEKL. Trimming removed 3 bases from V and 4 bases from J; junction bases left unmatched: 6. The CDR3 loop is CASSQVQGSYEQYF. The CDR3, as DNA: TGCGCCAGCAGCCAGGTACAGGGGTCGTACGAGCAGTACTTC.

The V gene is TRBV6-5, the J gene TRBJ1-4; the D is unclear. In germline, CDR1 is MNHEY, CDR2 SVGAGI. V lost 4 bases, J lost 8 bases, and 17 bases lay in between. The CDR3 is 15 residues long. The CDR3 DNA sequence: TGTGCCAGCAGTTCCGGGCTACCGGCCTGGGAAAAACTGTTTTTT. Translating it yields CASSSGLPAWEKLFF.

The chain uses TRBV29-1 and TRBJ2-2; 7 bases are shared with TRBD1. V shed 4 bases and J 2 bases; nucleotides not matched to a gene: 7. Germline CDR1 and CDR2: SQVTM and ANQGSEA. This CDR3 is built from 15 residues. As DNA, the CDR3 is TGCAGCGTTGGGGCCGGGACAGAAAACACCGGGGAGCTGTTTTTT. This codes for CSVGAGTENTGELFF.

The V gene is TRBV19, the J gene TRBJ2-1; weak D call: TRBD2 (5 bases). The CDR3 has 15 amino acids. The germline gives CDR1 LNHDA, CDR2 SQIVND (reference sequence). Trimming took 6 bases from V and 2 from J, leaving 14 bases between them. CDR3 loop: CASSPSSGTYNEQFF. CDR3 nucleotides: TGTGCCAGTAGCCCTTCTTCGGGAACCTACAATGAGCAGTTCTTC.

V is TRBV28 and J is TRBJ1-4; 11 bases are a match to TRBD1. With 2 bases clipped from V and 8 bases from J, the junction kept 10 bases outside the gene matches. CDR3 length: 17 residues. From germline, CDR1 is MDHEN and CDR2 SYDVKM. DNA for the CDR3: TGTGCCAGCAGTTTAAGAGTGGTGCGGACAGGGGGCGAAAAACTGTTTTTT. Translated: CASSLRVVRTGGEKLFF.

This rearrangement joins TRBV18 to TRBJ2-5, with TRBD1 as a possible D gene (6 bases). The germline gives CDR1 KGHSH, CDR2 LQKENI. V lost 2 bases and J lost 5, with 9 bases in between. This CDR3 is built from 13 residues. The CDR3: CASSPAGVETQYF. The DNA for the CDR3 is TGTGCCAGCTCACCAGCAGGGGTCGAGACCCAGTACTTC.

This chain joins TRBV19 and TRBJ2-7; weak D call: TRBD2 (5 bases). The CDR3 spans 13 residues. Germline loops: CDR1 LNHDA, CDR2 SQIVND (reference sequence). Trimming cost V 6 bases and J 4 bases, with 13 bases left between them. CDR3 nucleotide sequence: TGTGCCAGTAGCCGGGATCTAGGATACGAGCAGTACTTC. Translated: CASSRDLGYEQYF.